This TCR beta chain was sequenced during a study of cytomegalovirus exposure and HLA in healthy donors. There are 16 residues in the CDR3. V gave up 0 bases and J gave up 4 bases, with 13 bases separating them. Germline V gene sequence: CDR1 LGHNT, CDR2 FRNRAP. The primer mix had 60 Vbeta and 13 Jbeta primers. The table came from immunoSEQ multiplex PCR; TCRdb's copy has only in-frame clones and leaves some out. Among 83,000 or so clones listed, around 74% were seen once. The sample was PBMCs. The chain couples TRBV12-5 to TRBJ1-3; tentatively, D is TRBD1 (6 bases). The sequence was collected from a man aged 25-40 years in good health and CMV-seropositive. CDR3 coding DNA: TGTGCTAGTGGTTTGGTACAGGGAATTAGAGGAAACACCATATATTTT. Residues: CASGLVQGIRGNTIYF.